This T cell receptor (beta chain) was sequenced during a study of shared T cell receptors in the human thymus. Some clones are missing from TCRdb's copy, which holds only in-frame ones; the method was immunoSEQ multiplex PCR. Of hundreds of thousands of clones in the sample, 87% were seen once. CDR1 and CDR2 from the germline V gene are SNHLY and FYNNEI. Trimming took off 8 bases at V and 5 bases at J, with 13 bases between the two ends. The CDR3 has 13 residues. This sample also appeared in a second study, on human thymus T cells. That paper notes: Those donating were healthy Finnish infants in corrective surgery for congenital heart defects. Corrective heart surgery yielded resections, and these provided the thymus tissue. Seemingly biased V and J gene usage marked thymic and blood repertoires. Related work found strong thymic repertoire overlap between unrelated individuals.

The sequenced sample consisted of thymocytes. The J gene is TRBJ2-1, the V gene TRBV2; D might be TRBD2 (5 bases). The sequence derives from a boy less than two years old with a congenital heart defect. The chain's CDR3 is CASLRELNNEQFF. The CDR3 bases are TGTGCCAGCCTCCGGGAACTCAACAATGAGCAGTTCTTC.